This T cell receptor beta chain was retrieved from a study of shared clonotypes between healthy human individuals. Study overall: A donor's plate count was three for CD4 naive and three for CD4 memory; CD8 naive had two and CD8 memory one.

This clone was detected only once. In germline, CDR1 is KGHSH, CDR2 LQKENI. The V gene lost 3 bases and the J gene lost 1 base, with 9 bases spanning the gap. The CDR3 is 14 residues long. Several immunoSEQ plates received, in even portions, the genomic DNA of each subset. Profiling relied on immunoSEQ multiplex PCR, and the TCRdb table lists in-frame clones only, not all of them. The sample has roughly 2.5 million clones; around 90% are singletons. Sequenced sample: naive CD4+ T cells sorted from blood. Regarding subset: CD45RA+ positively selected. This chain connects TRBV18 to TRBJ2-5; no reliable D call. The clonotype comes from a man aged 18 to 30 in good health. The CDR3 coding sequence is TGTGCCAGCTCACCTGGCAGGACCCAAGAGACCCAGTACTTC. It is translated as CASSPGRTQETQYF.